The 18 T cell receptor beta chains below come from one sample, sequenced in a study of shared clonotypes between healthy human individuals (dated by TCRdb to the early 2020s). The method was the immunoSEQ multiplex PCR assay. In TCRdb, the immuneACCESS table is reduced to in-frame sequences with V and J assigned. These tables do not hold every clone; where another copy was compared, an unresolved V gene accounts for under half, and the others remain unexplained. This sample lists around 2.5 million clones; 93% were detected once. The ten biggest clones cover about 0.38% of the sample. What was sequenced was naive CD4+ T cells from PBMCs. The label giving this sample's cell subset or site can be read as: CD45RA+ positively selected. The receptors originated from a man aged 18 to 30 in good health. Some clones in this sample may be carry-over from other donors' samples.

The chain combines TRBV9 with TRBJ2-2; 8 bases map to TRBD1. The germline V gene has CDR1 SGDLS and CDR2 YYNGEE. V lost 0 bases, J lost 4 bases, and 5 bases stayed unmatched. The CDR3 loop spans 16 amino acids. CDR3 residues: CASSVGSRGLTGELFF. CDR3 sequence (DNA): TGTGCCAGCAGCGTAGGTAGCAGGGGGCTCACCGGGGAGCTGTTTTTT.

The table lists this clone with a count of one. The chain has TRBV21-1 and TRBJ2-7; the table's D call, TRBD2, was not checked against the DNA. TRBV21-1 is a known pseudogene. This CDR3 region has 15 residues. The CDR3 DNA sequence: TGTGCCAGCAGCACCCCCGGACGGGAGAGCTACGAGCAGTACTTC. Its protein is CASSTPGRESYEQYF.

This chain uses TRBV19 with TRBJ2-7, with 13 positions matching TRBD2. V trimming: 3 bases; J trimming: 2 bases; junction bases outside the gene matches: 7. Germline-derived CDR1 and CDR2 are LNHDA and SQIVND (reference sequence). This CDR3 comprises 17 residues. This CDR3 is CASSISGLAGDTYEQYF. The CDR3 region has the DNA TGTGCCAGTAGTATTAGCGGACTAGCGGGAGACACCTACGAGCAGTACTTC.

This sequence joins TRBV2 and TRBJ2-7, with TRBD1 as a possible D gene (5 bases). The CDR3 has 14 amino acids. Germline loops: CDR1 SNHLY, CDR2 FYNNEI. The V end was cut by 6 bases, the J end by 4 bases, with 16 bases between. The CDR3, as DNA: TGTGCCAGCAGACTTGGTTCAGGGATGTACGAGCAGTACTTC. Translating gives CASRLGSGMYEQYF.

The J gene is TRBJ2-7, the V gene TRBV28; D may match TRBD1 or TRBD2 (6 bases each). This CDR3 is built from 13 residues. In germline, CDR1 is MDHEN, CDR2 SYDVKM. Between the trimmed V and J ends, which lost 3 bases and 5 bases, there was a span of 11 bases. Here the CDR3 DNA reads TGTGCCAGCAGTTTCTCGGGGGCCCACGAGCAGTACTTC. It codes for CASSFSGAHEQYF.

This sequence joins TRBV19 and TRBJ2-3; perhaps D is TRBD1 or TRBD2 (5 bases each). The CDR3 has 13 residues. The ends were cut back, 6 bases at V and 2 bases at J, with 9 bases in the middle. Germline CDR1 LNHDA, CDR2 SQIVND (reference sequence). The CDR3 spells CASSFGATDTQYF. As DNA, the CDR3 is TGTGCCAGTAGCTTCGGGGCCACAGATACGCAGTATTTT.

This chain uses TRBV10-3 with TRBJ2-1; 11 bases map to TRBD2. Germline V lookup: CDR1 ENHRY, CDR2 SYGVKD. The length of the CDR3 is 15 residues. V lost 6 bases and J lost 8; bases outside the gene matches: 9. The CDR3 loop reads CAIRALAGDRHEQFF. CDR3 coding DNA: TGTGCCATCAGGGCACTAGCGGGAGATCGCCATGAGCAGTTCTTC.

This CDR3 reads CASREGAGGRQTQYF. The CDR3 DNA reads TGTGCCAGCCGAGAGGGGGCAGGGGGTAGGCAGACCCAGTACTTC. The chain joins TRBV27 to TRBJ2-5; 7 bases map to TRBD1. V lost 8 bases to trimming and J lost 6 bases; unmatched junction nucleotides: 15. The CDR3 sequence is 15 residues long. Germline V gene data show CDR1 as MNHEY and CDR2 as SMNVEV (reference sequence).

The chain recombines TRBV28 with TRBJ2-7; D is tentatively TRBD1 or TRBD2 (6 bases each). The CDR3 covers 15 residues. Trimming took off 2 bases at V and 5 bases at J, with 16 bases between the two ends. CDR1 is MDHEN and CDR2 is SYDVKM in the germline V gene. The CDR3 reads CASSLGVQGGHEQYF. In nucleotides, the CDR3 is TGTGCCAGCAGTTTAGGGGTACAGGGAGGCCACGAGCAGTACTTC.

This chain links TRBV5-1 with TRBJ1-2, with a possible D match to TRBD1 (6 bases). V lost 0 bases to trimming and J lost 0 bases, with 18 bases between them. The V gene's germline CDR1 is SGHRS and CDR2 YFSETQ. This CDR3 has 18 residues. The CDR3, as DNA: TGCGCCAGCAGCTTGGGAGGGGGACGGTACAAAGCTAACTATGGCTACACCTTC. Translated, it gives CASSLGGGRYKANYGYTF.

V usage is TRBV28 and J usage is TRBJ2-2; D unclear. V was cut by 4 bases and J by 0 bases, with 3 bases left in between. Germline-derived CDR1 and CDR2 are MDHEN and SYDVKM. This CDR3 comprises 13 residues. CDR3 bases: TGTGCCAGCAGTTGGTCGAACACCGGGGAGCTGTTTTTT. It translates to CASSWSNTGELFF.

Comment on this clone: The sample contains more than one DNA sequence encoding this CDR3. The J gene is TRBJ2-6, the V gene TRBV6-5, with no clear D. The CDR3 loop spans 15 amino acids. The germline V gene encodes CDR1 MNHEY and CDR2 SVGAGI. V was trimmed by 4 bases and J by 0 bases, leaving 7 bases between them. The CDR3 is CASSLGSSGANVLTF. CDR3 DNA: TGTGCCAGCAGTTTAGGCAGCTCTGGGGCCAACGTCCTGACTTTC.

CDR3: CASQTGGAENTIYF. As DNA, the CDR3 is TGCGCCAGCCAAACAGGGGGCGCAGAAAACACCATATATTTT. The chain employs TRBV5-1 and TRBJ1-3, with TRBD1 matching 9 bases. Per germline, CDR1 SGHRS and CDR2 YFSETQ. The CDR3 is 14 amino acids. The V and J ends lost 7 bases and 6 bases, in that order; junction bases with no gene match: 8.

The V call is TRBV30, the J call TRBJ2-5, with a possible D match to TRBD2 (6 bases). Germline lookup yields CDR1 GTSNPN and CDR2 SVGIG (reference sequence). The CDR3 loop spans 14 amino acids. Trimming cost V 4 bases and J 1 base, with 13 bases left between them. This CDR3 reads CAWKRAGPQETQYF. DNA of the CDR3: TGTGCCTGGAAGCGGGCGGGTCCCCAAGAGACCCAGTACTTC.

The chain recombines TRBV4-1 with TRBJ1-4, with D uncertain. This CDR3 is built from 13 residues. The germline V gene has CDR1 MGHRA and CDR2 YSYEKL. V gave up 1 base and J gave up 8 bases, with 8 bases separating them. The CDR3 region has the DNA TGCGCCAGCAGCCAAGCCCCGGGGGAAAAACTGTTTTTT. Translated, it gives CASSQAPGEKLFF.

V gene TRBV10-3 combines with J gene TRBJ2-7; 8 bases line up with TRBD2. After removal of 6 bases from V and 2 bases from J, the junction contained 6 bases not matched to a gene. CDR3 length: 14 amino acids. Germline V gene lookup returns CDR1 ENHRY and CDR2 SYGVKD. CDR3 sequence reads: CAISPLAGAYEQYF. The CDR3 region has the DNA TGTGCCATCAGCCCTCTAGCGGGTGCCTACGAGCAGTACTTC.

The rearrangement links TRBV2 to TRBJ2-7; a possible D gene is TRBD2 (5 bases). This CDR3 is built from 14 residues. V was shortened by 7 bases and J by 6 bases, with 19 bases between the two germline ends. The germline CDR1 and CDR2 sequences are SNHLY and FYNNEI. CDR3 sequence reads: CASTVSGSSPEQYF. The CDR3 nucleotides are TGTGCCAGCACTGTCAGCGGTAGTTCGCCCGAGCAGTACTTC.

The chain combines TRBV19 with TRBJ1-1, with D maybe TRBD1 (5 bases). This CDR3 has 11 residues. Trimming cost V 10 bases and J 9 bases, with 15 bases left between them. Germline loops: CDR1 LNHDA, CDR2 SQIVND (reference sequence). CDR3 loop: CATMGVDKAFF. In DNA, the CDR3 is TGTGCCACCATGGGGGTAGATAAAGCTTTCTTT. Combining the CDR3 with reference TRBV19 and TRBJ1-1 gives the whole variable domain DGGITQSPKYLFRKEGQNVTLSCEQNLNHDAMYWYRQDPGQGLRLIYYSQIVNDFQKGDIAEGYSVSREKKESFPLTVTSAQKNPTAFYLCATMGVDKAFFGQGTRLTVV.